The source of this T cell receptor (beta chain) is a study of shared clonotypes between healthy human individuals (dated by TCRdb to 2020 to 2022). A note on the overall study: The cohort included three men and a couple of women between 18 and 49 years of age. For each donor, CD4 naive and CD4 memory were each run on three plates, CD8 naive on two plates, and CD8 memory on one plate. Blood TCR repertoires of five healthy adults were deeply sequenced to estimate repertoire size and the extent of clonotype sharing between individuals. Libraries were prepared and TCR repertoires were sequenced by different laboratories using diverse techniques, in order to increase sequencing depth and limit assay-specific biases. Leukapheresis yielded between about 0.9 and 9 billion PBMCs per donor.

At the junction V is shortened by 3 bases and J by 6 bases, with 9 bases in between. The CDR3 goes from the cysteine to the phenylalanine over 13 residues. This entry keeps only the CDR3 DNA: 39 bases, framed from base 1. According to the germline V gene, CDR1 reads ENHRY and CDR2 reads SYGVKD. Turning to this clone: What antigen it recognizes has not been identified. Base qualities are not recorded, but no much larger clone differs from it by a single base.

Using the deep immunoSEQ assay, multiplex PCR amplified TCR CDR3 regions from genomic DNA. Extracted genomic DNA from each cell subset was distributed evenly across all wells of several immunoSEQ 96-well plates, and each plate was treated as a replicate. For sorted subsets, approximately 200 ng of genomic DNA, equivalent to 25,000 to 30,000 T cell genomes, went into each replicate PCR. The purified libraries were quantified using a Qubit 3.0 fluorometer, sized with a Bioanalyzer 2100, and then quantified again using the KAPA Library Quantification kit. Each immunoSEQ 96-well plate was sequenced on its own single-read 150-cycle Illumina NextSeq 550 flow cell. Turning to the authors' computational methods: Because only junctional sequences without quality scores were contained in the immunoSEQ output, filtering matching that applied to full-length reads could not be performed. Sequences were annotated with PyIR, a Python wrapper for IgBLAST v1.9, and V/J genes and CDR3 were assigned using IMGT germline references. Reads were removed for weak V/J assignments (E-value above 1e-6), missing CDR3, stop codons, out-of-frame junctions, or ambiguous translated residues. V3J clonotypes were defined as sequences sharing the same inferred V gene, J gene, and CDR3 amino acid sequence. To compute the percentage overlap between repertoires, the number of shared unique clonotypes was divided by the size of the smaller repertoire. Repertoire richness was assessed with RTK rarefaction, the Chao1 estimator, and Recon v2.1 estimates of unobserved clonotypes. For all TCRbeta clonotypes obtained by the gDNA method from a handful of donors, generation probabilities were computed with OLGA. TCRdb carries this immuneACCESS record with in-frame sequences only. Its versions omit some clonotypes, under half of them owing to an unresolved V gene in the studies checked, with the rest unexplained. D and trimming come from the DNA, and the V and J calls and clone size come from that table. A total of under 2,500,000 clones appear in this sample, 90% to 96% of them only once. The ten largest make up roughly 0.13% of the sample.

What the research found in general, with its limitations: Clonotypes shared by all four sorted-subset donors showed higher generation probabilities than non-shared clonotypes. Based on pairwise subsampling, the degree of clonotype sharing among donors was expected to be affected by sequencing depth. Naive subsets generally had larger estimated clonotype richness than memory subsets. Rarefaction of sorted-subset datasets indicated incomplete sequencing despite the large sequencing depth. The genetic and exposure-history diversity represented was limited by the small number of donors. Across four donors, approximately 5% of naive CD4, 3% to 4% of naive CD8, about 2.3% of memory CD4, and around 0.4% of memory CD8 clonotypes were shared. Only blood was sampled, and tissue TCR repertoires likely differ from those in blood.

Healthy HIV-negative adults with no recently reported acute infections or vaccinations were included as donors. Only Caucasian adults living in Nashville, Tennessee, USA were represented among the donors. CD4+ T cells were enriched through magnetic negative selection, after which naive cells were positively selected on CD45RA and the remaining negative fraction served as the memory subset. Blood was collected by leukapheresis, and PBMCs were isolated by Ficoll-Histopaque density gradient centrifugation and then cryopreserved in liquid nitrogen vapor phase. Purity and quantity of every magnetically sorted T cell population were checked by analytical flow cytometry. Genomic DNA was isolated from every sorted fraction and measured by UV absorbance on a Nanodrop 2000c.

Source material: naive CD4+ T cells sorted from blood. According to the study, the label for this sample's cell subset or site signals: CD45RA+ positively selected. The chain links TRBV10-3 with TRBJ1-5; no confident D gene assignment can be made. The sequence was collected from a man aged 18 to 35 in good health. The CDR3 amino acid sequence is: CAISESYAQPQHF. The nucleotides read TGTGCCATCAGTGAATCTTACGCTCAGCCCCAGCATTTT.